What follows are 9 T cell receptor beta chains derived from one specimen sequenced in a study of identical twins. MiXCR, run by TCRdb on the 5' RACE reads, gives a single entry per CDR3 protein. The sample has around 480,000 distinct CDR3 sequences; approximately 14% are singletons. The sample was also linked to a second study, of yellow fever vaccine responses in identical twins.

The sequenced sample was CD4+ T cells sorted from blood. Source of these receptors: a woman aged 18-29 years in good health.

Here the CDR3 reads CSARDYGGGGTDTQYF. The CDR3 DNA sequence: TGCAGTGCTAGAGATTACGGGGGCGGGGGCACAGATACGCAGTATTTT. The chain employs TRBV20-1 and TRBJ2-3; D tentatively reads TRBD1 or TRBD2 (6 bases each). Trimming took off 0 bases at V and 1 base at J, with 14 bases between the two ends. This CDR3 is 16 amino acids long. Germline V gene data show CDR1 as DFQATT and CDR2 as SNEGSKA (reference sequence).

The chain combines TRBV20-1 with TRBJ2-7, with TRBD1 matching 7 bases. The CDR3 length is 14 residues. With V trimmed by 0 bases and J by 4 bases, 6 bases remained unmatched. Germline V gene lookup returns CDR1 DFQATT and CDR2 SNEGSKA (reference sequence). The DNA for the CDR3 is TGCAGTGCTAGAGACGTCGACAGGGTGTACGAGCAGTACTTC. Translated, it gives CSARDVDRVYEQYF.

The chain has TRBV14 and TRBJ2-3; tentatively, D is TRBD2 (5 bases). Trimming left V 4 bases short and J 0 bases short, with 11 bases between. CDR1 is SGHDN and CDR2 is FVKESK in the germline V gene. This CDR3 spans 15 amino acids. CDR3 in DNA: TGTGCCAGCAGCCGCTGGACTGGAAGCACAGATACGCAGTATTTT. Translated: CASSRWTGSTDTQYF.

The chain couples TRBV7-9 to TRBJ2-5, with D possibly called TRBD1 or TRBD2 (5 bases each). The CDR3 runs to 15 residues. Deletions cut 5 bases from V and 5 bases from J, with 18 bases between. Germline V gene lookup returns CDR1 SEHNR and CDR2 FQNEAQ (reference sequence). The CDR3 DNA is TGTGCCAGCAGCCCAAGAGGGGCAGGGTCGGAGACCCAGTACTTC. Its translation: CASSPRGAGSETQYF.

The chain uses TRBV7-9 and TRBJ1-5; D possibly corresponds to TRBD1 (6 bases). Trimming took 7 bases from V and 5 from J, leaving 15 bases between them. Germline CDR1 SEHNR, CDR2 FQNEAQ (reference sequence). The CDR3 is made up of 14 amino acids. DNA of the CDR3: TGTGCCAGCACCCCCGGGGGGCCGGATCAGCCCCAGCATTTT. Translation gives CASTPGGPDQPQHF.

This clonotype was counted a few times. The chain couples TRBV12-3 or TRBV12-4 to TRBJ1-2; TRBD1 agrees at 10 bases. The V gene end was trimmed by 6 bases and the J gene end by 2 bases; junction bases not matched to a gene: 6. The CDR3 sequence is 15 residues long. In DNA, the CDR3 is TGTGCCAGCAGCCAAGAGGACAGGGGGAACTATGGCTACACCTTC. It is translated as CASSQEDRGNYGYTF.

This clonotype was detected a few times. V gene TRBV12-3 or TRBV12-4 combines with J gene TRBJ1-1, with 7 bases aligning to TRBD1. V lost 5 bases to trimming and J lost 4 bases; unmatched junction nucleotides: 7. This CDR3 has 14 residues. This CDR3 is CASSPLRQGTEAFF. CDR3 coding DNA: TGTGCCAGCAGTCCCCTTCGACAGGGCACTGAAGCTTTCTTT.

This clonotype was seen a few times. The chain uses TRBV20-1 and TRBJ2-7, with 7 bases matching TRBD2. CDR1 DFQATT and CDR2 SNEGSKA come from the germline V gene (reference sequence). This CDR3 comprises 15 residues. The V segment lost 0 bases and the J segment 0 bases; nucleotides outside the gene matches: 5. DNA of the CDR3: TGCAGTGCTAGAGATGCCGGGAGGCCCTCCTACGAGCAGTACTTC. It specifies CSARDAGRPSYEQYF.

This clonotype appeared a few times. V and J are TRBV6-2 or TRBV6-3 and TRBJ2-7; either TRBD1 or TRBD2 may fit D (5 bases each). V was cut by 7 bases and J by 3 bases, with 16 bases left in between. The CDR3 length is 14 residues. The germline gives CDR1 MNHEY, CDR2 SVGEGT. The CDR3 spells CASTSTGAYYEQYF. In DNA form, the CDR3 reads TGTGCCAGCACTTCAACCGGGGCGTACTACGAGCAGTACTTC.